The rows below give T cell receptor beta chains drawn from one sample of a study of STAT3 mutations in large granular lymphocyte leukemia. The data were produced by immunoSEQ multiplex PCR, yet TCRdb's version contains in-frame clones alone and is incomplete. The data contain more than 1,100 clones, roughly 55% of them singletons. The sequencing input was peripheral blood mononuclear cells. All receptors come from a man between 60 and 70 years old with T-cell large granular lymphocyte leukemia. Some clones in this sample may be carry-over from other donors' samples. Both conserved end residues are part of each CDR3. The order of the fields is J gene, V gene, D gene, clone size, CDR3 protein, CDR3 DNA. The D gene is left open where the match is weak. Size values are once, few and many counts, or a class for expanded clones, and some rows have none.

TRBJ1-5,TRBV5-4,.,few,CASSPGKGFNQPQHF,TGTGCCAGCAGCCCCGGGAAAGGATTCAATCAGCCCCAGCATTTT
TRBJ2-1,TRBV5-1,.,.,CASSFSTGTSIYNEQFF,TGCGCCAGCAGCTTCTCCACAGGCACATCAATATACAATGAGCAGTTCTTC
TRBJ1-4,TRBV5-1,.,large,CASSSRSNEKLFF,TGCGCCAGCAGTAGCCGATCTAATGAAAAACTGTTTTTT
TRBJ2-7,TRBV2,.,.,CASSAPYEQYF,TGTGCCAGCAGTGCCCCCTACGAGCAGTACTTC
TRBJ1-1,TRBV29-1,.,.,CSVVVLNTEAFF,TGCAGCGTGGTGGTTTTGAACACTGAAGCTTTCTTT
TRBJ2-7,TRBV5-1,TRBD1,.,CASSELQGVKYEQYF,TGCGCCAGCAGCGAGCTACAGGGGGTAAAGTACGAGCAGTACTTC
TRBJ1-2,TRBV18,TRBD1,.,CASSPGQGNVYGYTF,TGTGCCAGCTCACCAGGACAGGGGAACGTCTATGGCTACACCTTC
TRBJ2-7,TRBV6-5,TRBD2,few,CASSRTSGRYEQYF,TGTGCCAGCAGTCGGACTAGCGGGAGGTACGAGCAGTACTTC
TRBJ1-5,TRBV5-5,.,few,CASSPTQGNQPQHF,TGTGCCAGCAGCCCGACCCAGGGCAATCAGCCCCAGCATTTT
TRBJ2-1,TRBV5-1,.,.,CASSPGTLAYNEQFF,TGCGCCAGCAGCCCAGGGACACTGGCCTACAATGAGCAGTTCTTC
TRBJ1-5,TRBV27,TRBD1,.,CASSPTGNSNQPQHF,TGTGCCAGCTCTCCGACAGGGAATAGCAATCAGCCCCAGCATTTT
TRBJ1-2,TRBV4-3,.,.,CASSQGINTMDYGYTF,TGCGCCAGCAGCCAAGGGATTAATACAATGGACTATGGCTACACCTTC
TRBJ2-3,TRBV25-1,TRBD1,.,CASSEDRVTDTQYF,TGTGCCAGCAGTGAGGACAGGGTCACAGATACGCAGTATTTT
TRBJ2-7,TRBV3-2,.,.,CASDPEQYF,TGTGCCAGCGATCCCGAGCAGTACTTC
TRBJ2-7,TRBV5-4,.,.,CASSPTANLPLHEQYF,TGTGCCAGCAGCCCCACCGCTAATCTGCCGCTTCACGAGCAGTACTTC
TRBJ2-1,TRBV13,TRBD1,.,CASSLAPGQAPNEQFF,TGTGCCAGCAGCTTAGCGCCGGGACAGGCCCCCAATGAGCAGTTCTTC
TRBJ1-1,TRBV7-9,.,once,CASSLGRGADADTEAFF,TGTGCCAGCAGCTTAGGGAGGGGGGCAGATGCGGACACTGAAGCTTTCTTT
TRBJ1-2,TRBV7-9,.,.,CASSTSTGRLLANYGYTF,TGTGCCAGCAGCACAAGCACCGGGAGATTGCTGGCTAACTATGGCTACACCTTC
TRBJ1-2,TRBV6-5,TRBD1,.,CASSSQGAYGYTF,TGTGCCAGCAGTTCACAGGGGGCGTATGGCTACACCTTC
TRBJ2-7,TRBV15,.,.,CATSRKGGWNEQYF,TGTGCCACCAGCAGAAAGGGTGGGTGGAACGAGCAGTACTTC
TRBJ2-7,TRBV2,TRBD2,few,CASSEGGLAGGLHEQYF,TGTGCCAGCAGTGAAGGCGGGCTAGCGGGAGGGCTCCACGAGCAGTACTTC
TRBJ2-7,TRBV18,.,.,CASSPDYEQYF,TGTGCCAGCTCGCCAGACTACGAGCAGTACTTC
TRBJ1-5,TRBV27,.,once,CASSLTDRVQPQHF,TGTGCCAGCAGCCTAACTGATAGGGTTCAGCCCCAGCATTTT